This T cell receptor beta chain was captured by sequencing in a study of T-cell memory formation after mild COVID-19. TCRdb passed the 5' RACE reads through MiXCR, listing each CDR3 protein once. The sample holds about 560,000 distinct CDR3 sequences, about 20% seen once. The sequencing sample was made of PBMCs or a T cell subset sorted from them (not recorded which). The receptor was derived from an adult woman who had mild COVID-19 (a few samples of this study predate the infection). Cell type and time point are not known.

CDR3 sequence (DNA): TGCGCCAGCAGCTTGGGATCTAGTTGGGAGCAGTACTTC. It encodes CASSLGSSWEQYF. The gene calls are TRBV5-1 and TRBJ2-7; D is unclear. The CDR3 is 13 residues long. Germline loops: CDR1 SGHRS, CDR2 YFSETQ. The V gene lost 0 bases and the J gene lost 7 bases, with 11 bases spanning the gap.